A selection of T cell receptor beta chains follows, all from one sample in a study of blood T cell repertoires in COVID-19. Data came from immunoSEQ multiplex PCR; TCRdb stores just in-frame clones and leaves some out. The sample has roughly 140,000 clones; around nine tenths are singletons. Material for sequencing was peripheral blood. These receptors originate from a woman aged 45-65 years with acute or convalescent COVID-19. CDR3s include the opening cysteine and the closing phenylalanine or tryptophan. A D gene is named only where the DNA matches it firmly. The size of a clone is reported for some rows only, either as once, few or many, or as a class for expanded clones.

d_gene	v_gene	abundance	j_gene	CDR3nt	CDR3aa
TRBD1	TRBV2	NA	TRBJ1-5	TGTGCCAGCGACAGGGGGCTCGATCAGCCCCAGCATTTT	CASDRGLDQPQHF
NA	TRBV18	few	TRBJ1-6	TGTGCCAGCTCACTTGACAGCTTATCACCCCTCCACTTT	CASSLDSLSPLHF
TRBD2	TRBV30	NA	TRBJ2-7	TGTGCCTGGAGCGCTACGGGGGGACAGCAGTACTTC	CAWSATGGQQYF
TRBD1	TRBV25-1	NA	TRBJ1-2	TGTGCCAGCAGTCGGGGACAGCTTAACTATGGCTACACCTTC	CASSRGQLNYGYTF
NA	TRBV29-1	few	TRBJ2-2	TGCAGCGTTTCGACGGGTTACACCGGGGAGCTGTTTTTT	CSVSTGYTGELFF
NA	TRBV12-3/TRBV12-4	NA	TRBJ1-4	TGTGCCAGCAGGCCCGACAGTGGTGAAAAACTGTTTTTT	CASRPDSGEKLFF
TRBD2	TRBV7-3	NA	TRBJ2-5	TGTGCCAGCAGCTCCACACCGGGACTAGCGGGAAAAGAGACCCAGTACTTC	CASSSTPGLAGKETQYF
NA	TRBV27	NA	TRBJ1-2	TGTGCCAGCAGTCGTTCTCAGACTTCTAACTATGGCTACACCTTC	CASSRSQTSNYGYTF
TRBD1	TRBV9	NA	TRBJ1-3	TGTGCCAGCAGCACCGGGACAGACTACTCTGGAAACACCATATATTTT	CASSTGTDYSGNTIYF
NA	TRBV10-3	NA	TRBJ2-2	TGTGCCATCAGTGAGGGGGAAAGGGGAACCGGGGAGCTGTTTTTT	CAISEGERGTGELFF
NA	TRBV12-3/TRBV12-4	NA	TRBJ1-1	TGTGCCAGCAGTTTGGGGCAGGGCACTGAAGCTTTCTTT	CASSLGQGTEAFF
NA	TRBV7-9	NA	TRBJ1-1	TGTGCCAGCAGCTTAGGGGCGGGTAAGGACACTGAAGCTTTCTTT	CASSLGAGKDTEAFF
NA	TRBV5-8	NA	TRBJ1-1	TGTGCCAGCAGCTTGGCGCTGGGGAGTACTGAAGCTTTCTTT	CASSLALGSTEAFF
NA	TRBV19	NA	TRBJ2-1	TGTGCCAGTAATCCCACCCTTTGGGACACCTCCTACAATGAGCAGTTCTTC	CASNPTLWDTSYNEQFF
NA	TRBV5-6	NA	TRBJ1-2	TGTGCCAGCAGCTCGGCCCGGGGAGGAAGATTAGGCTACACCTTC	CASSSARGGRLGYTF
TRBD2	TRBV29-1	NA	TRBJ2-3	TGCAGCGTTGCCCGCGGGGGGGCCGCAGATACGCAGTATTTT	CSVARGGAADTQYF
TRBD1	TRBV2	NA	TRBJ1-6	TGTGCCAGCAGGCCCGGGACAGGGACTTCTCTGGATAATTCACCCCTCCACTTT	CASRPGTGTSLDNSPLHF
NA	TRBV9	NA	TRBJ2-1	TGTGCCAGCAGCGTAGTGGGTTTCGGGGTTTCCTACAATGAGCAGTTCTTC	CASSVVGFGVSYNEQFF
NA	TRBV6-1	NA	TRBJ1-5	TGTGCCAGCAGTGAACAGGGGCGTAGGCAGCCCCAGCATTTT	CASSEQGRRQPQHF
NA	TRBV12-3/TRBV12-4	NA	TRBJ1-1	TGTGCCAGCGGAGACTGGAACACTGAAGCTTTCTTT	CASGDWNTEAFF
NA	TRBV12-1	NA	TRBJ2-3	TGTGCCAGCAGCGCCCCCGTACGAGATTCTAGCACAGATACGCAGTATTTT	CASSAPVRDSSTDTQYF
NA	TRBV10-3	NA	TRBJ2-3	TGTGCCATCAGTGACAGGGAGGTCAATACGCAGTATTTT	CAISDREVNTQYF
NA	TRBV6-2/TRBV6-3	few	TRBJ1-4	TGTGCCAGCAGTCGAGCCGGGACTGCCGAGGAAAAACTGTTTTTT	CASSRAGTAEEKLFF
TRBD2	TRBV27	NA	TRBJ2-1	TGTGCCAGCAAGCTAGCGGGAGGGTTCCCCTCCTACAATGAGCAGTTCTTC	CASKLAGGFPSYNEQFF
NA	TRBV9	NA	TRBJ1-4	TGTGCCAGCAGCTCAGGGACTAATAATGAAAAACTGTTTTTT	CASSSGTNNEKLFF
TRBD1	TRBV18	NA	TRBJ1-3	TGTGCCAGCTCACTGAGCCCGGGACAGGGGGCTTCCGGAAACACCATATATTTT	CASSLSPGQGASGNTIYF
NA	TRBV9	NA	TRBJ1-2	TGTGCCAGCAGCGTAGGTACAGTAGGCTATGGCTACACCTTC	CASSVGTVGYGYTF
NA	TRBV16	NA	TRBJ1-5	TGTGCCAGCAGCCAATCGGTCGGAGGCAATCAGCCCCAGCATTTT	CASSQSVGGNQPQHF
TRBD2	TRBV9	NA	TRBJ2-3	TGTGCCAGCAGCGTAGTCGGTGGCGGGAGGCAGTATTTT	CASSVVGGGRQYF
NA	TRBV3-1/TRBV3-2	NA	TRBJ2-2	TGTGCCAGCACCCCTCCAGGGAGGTACGGGGAGCTGTTTTTT	CASTPPGRYGELFF
NA	TRBV19	NA	TRBJ2-7	TGTGCCAGTAGTAAGGGACACCTCTACGAGCAGTACTTC	CASSKGHLYEQYF
NA	TRBV6-5	NA	TRBJ1-2	TGTGCCAGCAGTCAACGGGGGGGACTCGGCTACACCTTC	CASSQRGGLGYTF